This T cell receptor (beta chain) is drawn from a study of T cell changes during pregnancy in multiple sclerosis. The table came from immunoSEQ multiplex PCR; TCRdb's copy has only in-frame clones and leaves some out. The data hold 85,000 to 130,000 clones, with approximately 94% observed a single time. The CDR3 is 15 residues long. The germline V gene has CDR1 MNHNS and CDR2 SASEGT. With 6 bases clipped from V and 6 bases from J, the junction kept 7 bases outside the gene matches. Sequencing used peripheral blood, obtained in the second trimester of pregnancy. This sequence originates from a female donor with multiple sclerosis, enrolled in a pregnancy study. The V and J genes are TRBV6-1 and TRBJ2-1, with TRBD2 matching over 11 bases. For the CDR3, the DNA is TGTGCCAGCAGGACTAGCGGGGTGGTAGGCAATGAGCAGTTCTTC. It specifies CASRTSGVVGNEQFF.